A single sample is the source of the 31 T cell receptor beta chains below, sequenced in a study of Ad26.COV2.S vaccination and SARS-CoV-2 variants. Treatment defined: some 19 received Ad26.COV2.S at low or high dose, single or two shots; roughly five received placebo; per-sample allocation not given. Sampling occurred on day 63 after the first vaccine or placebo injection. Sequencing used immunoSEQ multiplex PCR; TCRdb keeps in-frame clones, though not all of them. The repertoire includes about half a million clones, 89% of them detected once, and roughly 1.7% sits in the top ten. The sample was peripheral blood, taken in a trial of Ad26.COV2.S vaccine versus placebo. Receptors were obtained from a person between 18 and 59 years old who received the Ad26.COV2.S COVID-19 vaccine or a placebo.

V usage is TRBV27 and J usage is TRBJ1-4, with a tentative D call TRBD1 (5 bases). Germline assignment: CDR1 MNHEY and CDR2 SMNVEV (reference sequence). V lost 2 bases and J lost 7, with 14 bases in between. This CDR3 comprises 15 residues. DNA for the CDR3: TGTGCCAGCAGTTTAGGATCGGGGCCTGGTGAAAAACTGTTTTTT. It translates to CASSLGSGPGEKLFF.

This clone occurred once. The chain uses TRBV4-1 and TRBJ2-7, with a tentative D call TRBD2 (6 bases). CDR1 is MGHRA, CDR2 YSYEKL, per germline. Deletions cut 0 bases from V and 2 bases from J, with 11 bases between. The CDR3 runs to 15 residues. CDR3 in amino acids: CASSQDAGGPYEQYF. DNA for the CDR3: TGCGCCAGCAGCCAAGACGCCGGAGGGCCCTACGAGCAGTACTTC.

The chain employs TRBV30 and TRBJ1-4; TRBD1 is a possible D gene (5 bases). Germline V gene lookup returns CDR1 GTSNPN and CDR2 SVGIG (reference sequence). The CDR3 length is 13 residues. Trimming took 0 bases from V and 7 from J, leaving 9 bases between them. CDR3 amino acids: CAWSVVGGEKLFF. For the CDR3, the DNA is TGTGCCTGGAGTGTAGTGGGGGGTGAAAAACTGTTTTTT.

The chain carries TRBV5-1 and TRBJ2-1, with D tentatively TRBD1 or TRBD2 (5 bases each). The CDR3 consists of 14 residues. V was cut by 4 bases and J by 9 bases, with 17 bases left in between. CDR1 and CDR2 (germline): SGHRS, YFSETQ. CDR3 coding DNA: TGCGCCAGCAGCGCCGGGACCGCGGCCCTTGAGCAGTTCTTC. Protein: CASSAGTAALEQFF.

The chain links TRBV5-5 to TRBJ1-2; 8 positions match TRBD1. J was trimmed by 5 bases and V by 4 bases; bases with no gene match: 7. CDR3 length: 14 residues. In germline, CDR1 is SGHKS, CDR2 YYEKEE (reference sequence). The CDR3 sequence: CASSLGQDVYGYTF. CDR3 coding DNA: TGTGCCAGCAGCCTGGGACAGGACGTATATGGCTACACCTTC.

CDR3 nucleotide sequence: TGCAGCGTGGGGACTAGCGGGACATCCTGGTTCTTC. Its protein product is CSVGTSGTSWFF. V and J are TRBV29-1 and TRBJ2-1; 13 nucleotides agree with TRBD2. Trimming cost V 6 bases and J 15 bases; bases outside gene matches: 8. The V gene's germline CDR1 is SQVTM and CDR2 ANQGSEA. CDR3 size: 12 residues.

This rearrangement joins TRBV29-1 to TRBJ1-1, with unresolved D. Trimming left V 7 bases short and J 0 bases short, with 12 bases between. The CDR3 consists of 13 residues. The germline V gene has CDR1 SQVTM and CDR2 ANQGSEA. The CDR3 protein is CSAERVLNTEAFF. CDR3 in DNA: TGCAGCGCAGAGAGAGTATTGAACACTGAAGCTTTCTTT.

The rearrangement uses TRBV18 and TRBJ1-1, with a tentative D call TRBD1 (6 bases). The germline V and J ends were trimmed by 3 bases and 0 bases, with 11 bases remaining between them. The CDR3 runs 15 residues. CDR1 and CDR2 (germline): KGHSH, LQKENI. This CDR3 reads CASSPWTVMNTEAFF. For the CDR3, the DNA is TGTGCCAGCTCACCCTGGACAGTTATGAACACTGAAGCTTTCTTT.

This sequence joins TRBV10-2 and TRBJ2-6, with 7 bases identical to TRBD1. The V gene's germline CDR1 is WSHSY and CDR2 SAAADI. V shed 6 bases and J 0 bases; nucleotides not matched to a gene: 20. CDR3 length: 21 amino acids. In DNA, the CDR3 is TGCGCCAGCAGCGAGAGAGTGGACCGGGACAGTGGCATCTCTGGGGCCAACGTCCTGACTTTC. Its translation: CASSERVDRDSGISGANVLTF.

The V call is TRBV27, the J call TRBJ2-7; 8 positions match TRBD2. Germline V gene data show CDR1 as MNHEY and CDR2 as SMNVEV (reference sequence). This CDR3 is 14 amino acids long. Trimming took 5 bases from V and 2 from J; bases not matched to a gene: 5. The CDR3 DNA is TGTGCCAGCAGTAGCTTAGCGGGGACCTACGAGCAGTACTTC. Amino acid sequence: CASSSLAGTYEQYF.

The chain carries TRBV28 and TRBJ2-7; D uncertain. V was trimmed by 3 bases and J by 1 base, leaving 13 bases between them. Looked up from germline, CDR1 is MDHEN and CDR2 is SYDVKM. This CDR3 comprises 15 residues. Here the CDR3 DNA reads TGTGCCAGCAGTTTGTCGGTAGGAATATCCTACGAGCAGTACTTC. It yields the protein CASSLSVGISYEQYF.

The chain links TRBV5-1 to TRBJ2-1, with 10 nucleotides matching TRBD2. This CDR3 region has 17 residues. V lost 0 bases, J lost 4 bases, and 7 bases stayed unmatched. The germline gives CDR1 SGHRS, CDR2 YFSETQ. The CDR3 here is CASSLAGTSAFYNEQFF. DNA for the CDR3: TGCGCCAGCAGCTTGGCTGGGACTAGCGCCTTTTACAATGAGCAGTTCTTC.

The CDR3 DNA follows: TGCAGCGTTGAAGATGTGCAGGCCAGAGAGACCCAGTACTTC. Amino acids: CSVEDVQARETQYF. The rearrangement links TRBV29-1 to TRBJ2-5; no clear D gene. CDR3 length equals 14 residues. Deletions cut 0 bases from V and 4 bases from J, with 12 bases between. Germline V gene lookup returns CDR1 SQVTM and CDR2 ANQGSEA.

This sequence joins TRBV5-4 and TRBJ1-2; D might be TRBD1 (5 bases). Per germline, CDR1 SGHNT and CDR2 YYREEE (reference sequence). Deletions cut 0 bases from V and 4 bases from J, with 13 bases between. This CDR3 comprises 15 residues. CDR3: CASSLAGDRGYGYTF. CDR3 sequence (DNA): TGTGCCAGCAGCTTGGCCGGGGATAGGGGCTATGGCTACACCTTC.

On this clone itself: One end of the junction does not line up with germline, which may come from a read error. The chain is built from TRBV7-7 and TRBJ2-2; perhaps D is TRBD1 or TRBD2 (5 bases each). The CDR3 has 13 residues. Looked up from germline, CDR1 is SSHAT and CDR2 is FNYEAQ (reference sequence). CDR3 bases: TGTGCTAGCAGCTTCGCGAGGGGCGGGGAGCTGTTTTTT. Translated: CASSFARGGELFF.

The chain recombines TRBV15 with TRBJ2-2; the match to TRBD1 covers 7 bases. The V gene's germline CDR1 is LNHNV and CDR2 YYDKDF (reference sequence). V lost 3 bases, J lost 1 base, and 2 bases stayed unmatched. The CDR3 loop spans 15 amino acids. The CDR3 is CATSSRDRNTGELFF. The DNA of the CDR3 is TGTGCCACCAGCAGCCGGGACAGGAACACCGGGGAGCTGTTTTTT.

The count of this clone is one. The CDR3 loop is CAWTATRGLQETQYF. CDR3 sequence (DNA): TGTGCCTGGACTGCCACCAGGGGGTTACAAGAGACCCAGTACTTC. The chain joins TRBV30 to TRBJ2-5; 7 positions match TRBD1. CDR1 is GTSNPN, CDR2 SVGIG, per germline (reference sequence). CDR3 length: 15 residues. V gave up 4 bases and J gave up 2 bases; unmatched junction bases: 10.

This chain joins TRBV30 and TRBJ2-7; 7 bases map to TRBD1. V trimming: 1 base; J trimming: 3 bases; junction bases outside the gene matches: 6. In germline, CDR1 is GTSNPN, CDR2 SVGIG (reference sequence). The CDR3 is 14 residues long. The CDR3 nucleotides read TGTGCCTGGAGTGATCAGGGGGTACACTACGAGCAGTACTTC. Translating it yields CAWSDQGVHYEQYF.

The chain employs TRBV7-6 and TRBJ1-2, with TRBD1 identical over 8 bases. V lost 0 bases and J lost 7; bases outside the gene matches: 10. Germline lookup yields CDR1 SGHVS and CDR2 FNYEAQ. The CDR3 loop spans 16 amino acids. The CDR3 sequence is CASSLAGAGGFGGYTF. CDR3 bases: TGTGCCAGCAGCTTAGCTGGGGCAGGGGGCTTCGGTGGCTACACCTTC.

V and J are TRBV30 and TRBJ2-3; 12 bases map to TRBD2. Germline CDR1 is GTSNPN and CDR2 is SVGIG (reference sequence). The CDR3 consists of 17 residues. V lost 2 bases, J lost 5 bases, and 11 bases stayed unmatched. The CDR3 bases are TGTGCCTGGAGTACCCTGAGGACTAGCGGGACAATAGATACGCAGTATTTT. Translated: CAWSTLRTSGTIDTQYF.

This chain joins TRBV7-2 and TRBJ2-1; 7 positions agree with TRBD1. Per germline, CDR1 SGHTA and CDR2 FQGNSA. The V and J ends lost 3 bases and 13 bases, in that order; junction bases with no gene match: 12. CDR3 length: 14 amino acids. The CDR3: CASSFHEGALIQFF. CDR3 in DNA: TGTGCCAGCAGCTTTCACGAGGGGGCTTTGATTCAGTTCTTC.

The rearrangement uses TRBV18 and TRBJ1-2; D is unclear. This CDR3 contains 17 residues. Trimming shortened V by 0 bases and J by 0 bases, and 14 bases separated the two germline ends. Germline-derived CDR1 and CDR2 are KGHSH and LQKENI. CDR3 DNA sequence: TGTGCCAGCTCACCACCGGCGGCAGGCCCAGCTAACTATGGCTACACCTTC. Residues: CASSPPAAGPANYGYTF.

The DNA of the CDR3 is TGTGCCAGCAGCGTATCGGTCAACACCGGGGAGCTGTTTTTT. Translated: CASSVSVNTGELFF. This chain links TRBV9 with TRBJ2-2; unclear D gene. V was clipped by 1 base and J by 2 bases, with 6 bases between them. The germline gives CDR1 SGDLS, CDR2 YYNGEE. The CDR3 has 14 amino acids.

The CDR3 region is CASTSGSSYNEQFF. The CDR3 DNA follows: TGTGCCAGCACTAGCGGAAGCTCCTACAATGAGCAGTTCTTC. The V call is TRBV27, the J call TRBJ2-1, with 7 bases matching TRBD2. CDR1 is MNHEY and CDR2 is SMNVEV in the germline V gene (reference sequence). CDR3 length: 14 amino acids. V shed 7 bases, J shed 0 bases, and the junction held 3 bases outside the gene matches.

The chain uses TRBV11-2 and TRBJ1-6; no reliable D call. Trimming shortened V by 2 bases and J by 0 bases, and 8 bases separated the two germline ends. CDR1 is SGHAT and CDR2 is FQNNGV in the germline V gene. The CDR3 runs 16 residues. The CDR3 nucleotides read TGTGCCAGCAGCTTAAAAGAGAGCTCCTATAATTCACCCCTCCACTTT. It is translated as CASSLKESSYNSPLHF.

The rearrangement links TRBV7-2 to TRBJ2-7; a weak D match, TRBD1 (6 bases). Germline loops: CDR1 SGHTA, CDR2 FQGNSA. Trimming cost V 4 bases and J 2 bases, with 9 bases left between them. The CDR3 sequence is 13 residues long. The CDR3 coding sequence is TGTGCCAGCAGCTCCTACAGGGCCTACGAGCAGTACTTC. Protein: CASSSYRAYEQYF.

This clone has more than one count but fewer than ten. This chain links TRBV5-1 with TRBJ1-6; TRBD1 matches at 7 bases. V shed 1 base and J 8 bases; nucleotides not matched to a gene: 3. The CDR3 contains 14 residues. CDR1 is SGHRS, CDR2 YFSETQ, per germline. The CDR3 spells CASSLRQGDSPLHF. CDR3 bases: TGCGCCAGCAGCTTGCGACAGGGTGATTCACCCCTCCACTTT.

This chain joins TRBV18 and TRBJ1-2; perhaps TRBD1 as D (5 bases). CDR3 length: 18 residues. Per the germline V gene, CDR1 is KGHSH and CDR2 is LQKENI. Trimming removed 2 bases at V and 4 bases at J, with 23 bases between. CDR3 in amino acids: CASSPWTQSQDAGYGYTF. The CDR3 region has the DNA TGTGCCAGCTCACCATGGACACAAAGCCAGGATGCGGGCTATGGCTACACCTTC.

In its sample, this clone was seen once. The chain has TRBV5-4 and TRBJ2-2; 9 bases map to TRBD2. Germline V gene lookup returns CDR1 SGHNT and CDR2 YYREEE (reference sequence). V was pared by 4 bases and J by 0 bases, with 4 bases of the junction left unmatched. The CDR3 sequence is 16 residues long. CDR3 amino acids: CASSGGLATNTGELFF. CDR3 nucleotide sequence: TGTGCCAGCAGCGGGGGACTAGCTACGAACACCGGGGAGCTGTTTTTT. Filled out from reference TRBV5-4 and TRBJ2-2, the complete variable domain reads ETGVTQSPTHLIKTRGQQVTLRCSSQSGHNTVSWYQQALGQGPQFIFQYYREEENGRGNFPPRFSGLQFPNYSSELNVNALELDDSALYLCASSGGLATNTGELFFGEGSRLTVL.

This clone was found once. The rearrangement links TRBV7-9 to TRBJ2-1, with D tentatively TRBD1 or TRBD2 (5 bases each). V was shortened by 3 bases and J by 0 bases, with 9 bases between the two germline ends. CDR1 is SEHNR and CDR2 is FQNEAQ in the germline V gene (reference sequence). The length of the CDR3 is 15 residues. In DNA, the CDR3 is TGTGCCAGCAGCTTGGGGGTGACCTCCTACAATGAGCAGTTCTTC. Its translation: CASSLGVTSYNEQFF. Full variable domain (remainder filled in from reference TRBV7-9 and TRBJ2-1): DTGVSQNPRHKITKRGQNVTFRCDPISEHNRLYWYRQTLGQGPEFLTYFQNEAQLEKSRLLSDRFSAERPKGSFSTLEIQRTEQGDSAMYLCASSLGVTSYNEQFFGPGTRLTVL.

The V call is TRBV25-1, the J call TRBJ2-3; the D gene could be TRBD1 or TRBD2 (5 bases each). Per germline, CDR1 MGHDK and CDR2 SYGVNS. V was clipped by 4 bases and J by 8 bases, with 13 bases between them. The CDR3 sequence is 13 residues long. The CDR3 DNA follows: TGTGCCAGCAGTGGCCAAACAGGAGGTACGCAGTATTTT. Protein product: CASSGQTGGTQYF.